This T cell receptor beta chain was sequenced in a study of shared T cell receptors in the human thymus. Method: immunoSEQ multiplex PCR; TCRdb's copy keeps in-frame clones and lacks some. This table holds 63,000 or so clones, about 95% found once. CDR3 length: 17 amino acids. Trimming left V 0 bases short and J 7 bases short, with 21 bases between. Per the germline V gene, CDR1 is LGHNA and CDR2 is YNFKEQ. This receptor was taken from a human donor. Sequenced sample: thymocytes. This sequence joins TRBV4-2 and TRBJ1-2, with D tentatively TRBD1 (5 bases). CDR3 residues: CASSQDMTPQGSSGYTF. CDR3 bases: TGTGCCAGCAGCCAAGACATGACTCCTCAGGGAAGTAGTGGCTACACCTTC.